The clone carrying this TCR beta chain was recorded a few times. The data stem from a study of cytomegalovirus exposure and HLA in healthy donors. PCR used 60 Vbeta primers and 13 Jbeta primers. Here immunoSEQ multiplex PCR was the method, and the copy in TCRdb shows in-frame clones only, minus some. The data show about 130,000 clones, with 70% to 90% seen just once and 20% held by the top ten. In germline, CDR1 is SGHVS, CDR2 FNYEAQ. The V gene lost 4 bases and the J gene lost 1 base, with 16 bases spanning the gap. The CDR3 loop spans 16 amino acids. This chain connects TRBV7-6 to TRBJ2-5, with a possible D match to TRBD1 (6 bases). The origin of this receptor is a man younger than 35 in good health and CMV-seropositive. Sequencing input: PBMCs. CDR3 coding DNA: TGTGCCAGCAGCTCCTGGCCCTCGACAGGCCAAGAGACCCAGTACTTC. Protein: CASSSWPSTGQETQYF.